This T cell receptor beta chain was captured in a study of blood T cell repertoires in COVID-19. Study overall: Samples representing acute and convalescent COVID-19 were sourced from the United States, Italy and Spain. From T cells, B-cell-depleted T cells, or PBMCs came the material, which was cDNA or gDNA.

This CDR3 is 15 amino acids long. Germline V CDR1 and CDR2: SNHLY, FYNNEI. V was clipped by 4 bases and J by 5 bases, with 12 bases between them. Residents of 20 to 25 US areas, aged roughly 18 to 89 years, made up the participants. Original data processing: The authors estimated nucleated cell counts from reference gene primer amplification. Sequencing used immunoSEQ multiplex PCR; TCRdb keeps in-frame clones, though not all of them. The V and J calls and the clone size are those of that table, but D and trimming were determined from the DNA. The profile covers 100,000 to 150,000 clones, with under 90% appearing a single time and about 2.6% taken by the ten largest.

The origin of this receptor is a man aged 40-50 years with acute COVID-19. The rearrangement links TRBV2 to TRBJ1-6, with a possible D match to TRBD1 (6 bases). The sequenced material came from PBMCs or T cells enriched from blood (not recorded which). This CDR3 reads CASSVNRVDNSPLHF. The CDR3 DNA reads as TGTGCCAGCAGTGTCAACAGGGTGGATAATTCACCCCTCCACTTT.